Listed below are T cell receptor beta chains from one sample, sequenced in a study of blood T cell repertoires in COVID-19. The table came from immunoSEQ multiplex PCR; TCRdb's copy has only in-frame clones and leaves some out. The sample contains over 150,000 clones, 75% to 85% of which appear only once. Sample: peripheral blood. These receptors all come from an older woman with COVID-19, enrolled during active disease. Each CDR3 is given with its conserved first and last residue. The D gene is left open where the match is weak. The listing skips clone size in some rows; elsewhere it reads once, few, many or a size class.

clone_size: -
d_call: TRBD1
j_call: TRBJ2-4
v_call: TRBV5-6
cdr3_nt: TGTGCCAGCAGCGGCCCGACAGGGGGCGGGATGCGGGCCAAAAACATTCAGTACTTC
cdr3_aa: CASSGPTGGGMRAKNIQYF

clone_size: -
d_call: -
j_call: TRBJ1-5
v_call: TRBV19
cdr3_nt: TGTGCCAGTAGTATACGGGAGGCGGGAATGGGGCCCCAGCATTTT
cdr3_aa: CASSIREAGMGPQHF

clone_size: -
d_call: TRBD2
j_call: TRBJ2-1
v_call: TRBV9
cdr3_nt: TGTGCCAGCAGCGTAGAGGTTAGCGGGGGCTACAATGAGCAGTTCTTC
cdr3_aa: CASSVEVSGGYNEQFF

clone_size: -
d_call: -
j_call: TRBJ2-3
v_call: TRBV6-1
cdr3_nt: TGTGCCAGCAGTGATATAGGGGGACAAACAGATACGCAGTATTTT
cdr3_aa: CASSDIGGQTDTQYF

clone_size: -
d_call: TRBD1
j_call: TRBJ1-5
v_call: TRBV19
cdr3_nt: TGTGCCAGTAGTATTGGAGGACAGGGGGCTGTTCAGCCCCAGCATTTT
cdr3_aa: CASSIGGQGAVQPQHF

clone_size: -
d_call: -
j_call: TRBJ2-7
v_call: TRBV6-5
cdr3_nt: TGTGCCAGCAGTACAGGGTCCTACGAGCAGTACTTC
cdr3_aa: CASSTGSYEQYF

clone_size: -
d_call: -
j_call: TRBJ2-1
v_call: TRBV2
cdr3_nt: TGTGCCAGCAGTGTAGGGGTTACTGAGCAGTTCTTC
cdr3_aa: CASSVGVTEQFF

clone_size: -
d_call: -
j_call: TRBJ1-5
v_call: TRBV18
cdr3_nt: TGTGCCAGCTCACCACTCGGAGGTTCTAGCAATCAGCCCCAGCATTTT
cdr3_aa: CASSPLGGSSNQPQHF

clone_size: -
d_call: -
j_call: TRBJ1-6
v_call: TRBV19
cdr3_nt: TGTGCCAGCAGAGACAGATTTAATTCACCCCTCCACTTT
cdr3_aa: CASRDRFNSPLHF

clone_size: -
d_call: -
j_call: TRBJ2-7
v_call: TRBV6-5
cdr3_nt: TGTGCCACCCTGGACCGACGGGGTTTCTACGAGCAGTACTTC
cdr3_aa: CATLDRRGFYEQYF

clone_size: -
d_call: -
j_call: TRBJ1-5
v_call: TRBV25-1
cdr3_nt: TGTGCCAGCAGTGTCGGAGGACAGCCCCAGCATTTT
cdr3_aa: CASSVGGQPQHF

clone_size: -
d_call: -
j_call: TRBJ1-6
v_call: TRBV3-1/TRBV3-2
cdr3_nt: TGTGCCAGCAGCCAAGACCCGCGCGGCAGGGTTAATTCACCCCTCCACTTT
cdr3_aa: CASSQDPRGRVNSPLHF

clone_size: -
d_call: -
j_call: TRBJ2-1
v_call: TRBV14
cdr3_nt: TGTGCCAGCAGCCAAGCAGTGTACAATGAGCAGTTCTTC
cdr3_aa: CASSQAVYNEQFF

clone_size: -
d_call: -
j_call: TRBJ1-1
v_call: TRBV19
cdr3_nt: TGTGCCAGTACCGCGGCCGGCGGGGGAACTGAAGCTTTCTTT
cdr3_aa: CASTAAGGGTEAFF

clone_size: -
d_call: -
j_call: TRBJ2-3
v_call: TRBV27
cdr3_nt: TGTGCCAGCAGTTTATCCGTCGCCACTTTAGATACGCAGTATTTT
cdr3_aa: CASSLSVATLDTQYF

clone_size: -
d_call: -
j_call: TRBJ1-1
v_call: TRBV29-1
cdr3_nt: TGCAGCGTTGTAGTCAGGCCGAACACTGAAGCTTTCTTT
cdr3_aa: CSVVVRPNTEAFF

clone_size: -
d_call: -
j_call: TRBJ1-5
v_call: TRBV3-1/TRBV3-2
cdr3_nt: TGTGCCAGCAGCGAATCTCTACCCTCGCCCCAGCATTTT
cdr3_aa: CASSESLPSPQHF

clone_size: -
d_call: -
j_call: TRBJ2-1
v_call: TRBV5-1
cdr3_nt: TGCGCCAGCAGCGCGGAAAGAACTAGCCTATTTAGCTCCTACAATGAGCAGTTCTTC
cdr3_aa: CASSAERTSLFSSYNEQFF

clone_size: -
d_call: TRBD2
j_call: TRBJ2-7
v_call: TRBV27
cdr3_nt: TGTGCCAGCAGTTTACCGACTAGCGGGAGGGCCGAGGACTCCTACGAGCAGTACTTC
cdr3_aa: CASSLPTSGRAEDSYEQYF

clone_size: -
d_call: -
j_call: TRBJ1-2
v_call: TRBV27
cdr3_nt: TGTGCCAGCAGTTTAGCGGGGGGCTCCGACTATGGCTACACCTTC
cdr3_aa: CASSLAGGSDYGYTF

clone_size: -
d_call: -
j_call: TRBJ2-1
v_call: TRBV6-1
cdr3_nt: TGTGCCAGCAGTACACAGGGTAGTGAGCAGTTCTTC
cdr3_aa: CASSTQGSEQFF

clone_size: -
d_call: -
j_call: TRBJ1-5
v_call: TRBV7-8
cdr3_nt: TGTGCCATCACTGCAGGATTCAGCAATCAGCCCCAGCATTTT
cdr3_aa: CAITAGFSNQPQHF

clone_size: -
d_call: -
j_call: TRBJ1-2
v_call: TRBV3-1/TRBV3-2
cdr3_nt: TGTGCCAGCAGCCACCGGACAGACTATGGCTACACCTTC
cdr3_aa: CASSHRTDYGYTF

clone_size: -
d_call: -
j_call: TRBJ2-5
v_call: TRBV18
cdr3_nt: TGTGCCAGCTCAACCGTTCACAAGGAGACCCAGTACTTC
cdr3_aa: CASSTVHKETQYF

clone_size: -
d_call: -
j_call: TRBJ1-2
v_call: TRBV6-5
cdr3_nt: TGTGCCAGCAGTTACTCTTCCCTTAACTATGGCTACACCTTC
cdr3_aa: CASSYSSLNYGYTF

clone_size: few
d_call: -
j_call: TRBJ1-2
v_call: TRBV9
cdr3_nt: TGTGCCAGCAGCGTACAGGGTAAGGACTATGGCTACACCTTC
cdr3_aa: CASSVQGKDYGYTF

clone_size: -
d_call: TRBD1
j_call: TRBJ1-2
v_call: TRBV10-1
cdr3_nt: TGCGCCAGCAGAGAGAAGTCACGGACAGGGTATAACTATGGCTACACCTTC
cdr3_aa: CASREKSRTGYNYGYTF

clone_size: -
d_call: -
j_call: TRBJ2-1
v_call: TRBV7-6
cdr3_nt: TGTGCCAGCAGCTTAGGAATCGGGGGTCAGGGCAATGAGCAGTTCTTC
cdr3_aa: CASSLGIGGQGNEQFF

clone_size: -
d_call: TRBD2
j_call: TRBJ2-2
v_call: TRBV19
cdr3_nt: TGTGCCAGTAGTATAGATAGCGGGAGGAACACCGGGGAGCTGTTTTTT
cdr3_aa: CASSIDSGRNTGELFF

clone_size: -
d_call: TRBD1
j_call: TRBJ2-7
v_call: TRBV5-1
cdr3_nt: TGCGCCAGCAGCAAGTATAGTCAGGGACAGAGGGGGCCAAACTACGAGCAGTACTTC
cdr3_aa: CASSKYSQGQRGPNYEQYF

clone_size: -
d_call: -
j_call: TRBJ2-7
v_call: TRBV19
cdr3_nt: TGTGCCAGAGTGACAGGTAGCTACGAGCAGTACTTC
cdr3_aa: CARVTGSYEQYF

clone_size: -
d_call: TRBD1
j_call: TRBJ1-4
v_call: TRBV2
cdr3_nt: TGTGCCAGCATCATTGGGGGGACAGCTTATGAAAAACTGTTTTTT
cdr3_aa: CASIIGGTAYEKLFF

clone_size: -
d_call: TRBD2
j_call: TRBJ2-1
v_call: TRBV6-2/TRBV6-3
cdr3_nt: TGTGCCAGCAGTTACTCGATTAGCGGGAGTGGTGAGCAGTTCTTC
cdr3_aa: CASSYSISGSGEQFF

clone_size: -
d_call: TRBD1
j_call: TRBJ1-4
v_call: TRBV3-1/TRBV3-2
cdr3_nt: TGTGCCAGCAGCCAAGATTTGGACAGGGAGGAAAAACTGTTTTTT
cdr3_aa: CASSQDLDREEKLFF

clone_size: -
d_call: -
j_call: TRBJ1-1
v_call: TRBV10-3
cdr3_nt: TGTGCCATCAGTATAGGGGGTAGGTACACTGAAGCTTTCTTT
cdr3_aa: CAISIGGRYTEAFF

clone_size: -
d_call: -
j_call: TRBJ1-4
v_call: TRBV7-6
cdr3_nt: TGTGCCAGCAGCAAGGAACAGGGCTATAATGAAAAACTGTTTTTT
cdr3_aa: CASSKEQGYNEKLFF

clone_size: once
d_call: TRBD1
j_call: TRBJ1-1
v_call: TRBV5-1
cdr3_nt: TGCGCCAGCAGCTCGGACAGGCCGAACACTGAAGCTTTCTTT
cdr3_aa: CASSSDRPNTEAFF

clone_size: few
d_call: TRBD2
j_call: TRBJ2-1
v_call: TRBV6-1
cdr3_nt: TGTGCCAGCAGTGAAGTTTTAGCGGGAGGACGAGGTGAGCAGTTCTTC
cdr3_aa: CASSEVLAGGRGEQFF

clone_size: -
d_call: -
j_call: TRBJ1-2
v_call: TRBV7-2
cdr3_nt: TGTGCCAGCAGCTTAAGAGCCTGGGGGGAGGGCAGCTATGGCTACACCTTC
cdr3_aa: CASSLRAWGEGSYGYTF

clone_size: once
d_call: -
j_call: TRBJ1-2
v_call: TRBV7-3
cdr3_nt: TGTGCCAGCAGCACCCAGGCGGGAGGTGGCTACACCTTC
cdr3_aa: CASSTQAGGGYTF

clone_size: -
d_call: -
j_call: TRBJ1-1
v_call: TRBV7-9
cdr3_nt: TGTGCCAGCAGCTTAGGGGGCGACGGCACTGAAGCTTTCTTT
cdr3_aa: CASSLGGDGTEAFF

clone_size: -
d_call: TRBD2
j_call: TRBJ2-6
v_call: TRBV6-2/TRBV6-3
cdr3_nt: TGTGCCAGCAGTCGGGGGGGGGATTTTAACGTCCTGACTTTC
cdr3_aa: CASSRGGDFNVLTF

clone_size: -
d_call: TRBD1
j_call: TRBJ1-4
v_call: TRBV7-8
cdr3_nt: TGTGCCAGCAGCCCCCGGACAGGGTATAATGAAAAACTGTTTTTT
cdr3_aa: CASSPRTGYNEKLFF

clone_size: -
d_call: TRBD2
j_call: TRBJ2-3
v_call: TRBV7-2
cdr3_nt: TGTGCCAGCAGCTTAGATAGCGGGAGGAATACGCAGTATTTT
cdr3_aa: CASSLDSGRNTQYF

clone_size: -
d_call: TRBD2
j_call: TRBJ2-5
v_call: TRBV6-5
cdr3_nt: TGTGCCAGCAGGGTTAGCGGGGCCCCACGTGAGACCCAGTACTTC
cdr3_aa: CASRVSGAPRETQYF

clone_size: -
d_call: TRBD2
j_call: TRBJ2-1
v_call: TRBV18
cdr3_nt: TGTGCCAGCTCACCCCTTGGGGGGGCCTACAATGAGCAGTTCTTC
cdr3_aa: CASSPLGGAYNEQFF

clone_size: -
d_call: TRBD1
j_call: TRBJ1-2
v_call: TRBV5-8
cdr3_nt: TGTGCCAGCAGCGAGGGACAGACAAACTATGGCTACACCTTC
cdr3_aa: CASSEGQTNYGYTF

clone_size: -
d_call: TRBD1
j_call: TRBJ1-2
v_call: TRBV27
cdr3_nt: TGTGCCAGCAGCTTCGACAGGGGCTATGGCTACACCTTC
cdr3_aa: CASSFDRGYGYTF

clone_size: -
d_call: -
j_call: TRBJ2-4
v_call: TRBV7-3
cdr3_nt: TGTGCCAGCAGCTTAAACGGTGACCTGCGGGGCCGCAAAAACATTCAGTACTTC
cdr3_aa: CASSLNGDLRGRKNIQYF

clone_size: -
d_call: -
j_call: TRBJ2-1
v_call: TRBV4-1
cdr3_nt: TGCGCCAGCAGCCCTGAGGGCGGTTCCTACAATGAGCAGTTCTTC
cdr3_aa: CASSPEGGSYNEQFF

clone_size: -
d_call: TRBD2
j_call: TRBJ2-3
v_call: TRBV7-3
cdr3_nt: TGTGCCAGCAGCTTACTAGCGGGAGGAAGCGATACGCAGTATTTT
cdr3_aa: CASSLLAGGSDTQYF

clone_size: -
d_call: -
j_call: TRBJ2-5
v_call: TRBV29-1
cdr3_nt: TGCAGCTCTTCGGGAGCACTACAAGAGACCCAGTACTTC
cdr3_aa: CSSSGALQETQYF

clone_size: -
d_call: TRBD2
j_call: TRBJ2-3
v_call: TRBV4-1
cdr3_nt: TGCGCCAGCAGCCTTTTGGGGGGGGGAGCGGCTAGCACAGATACGCAGTATTTT
cdr3_aa: CASSLLGGGAASTDTQYF

clone_size: -
d_call: TRBD1
j_call: TRBJ1-2
v_call: TRBV3-1/TRBV3-2
cdr3_nt: TGTGCCAGCAGCCCATGGACAGGGGCGGGGTATGGCTACACCTTC
cdr3_aa: CASSPWTGAGYGYTF

clone_size: -
d_call: TRBD2
j_call: TRBJ2-7
v_call: TRBV10-3
cdr3_nt: TGTGCCATCAGTGAGGGGGTAGCGGGACGGTTGTACTTC
cdr3_aa: CAISEGVAGRLYF

clone_size: -
d_call: TRBD1
j_call: TRBJ1-1
v_call: TRBV7-8
cdr3_nt: TGTGCCAGCAGAGCCGACAGGGGATTGACTGAAGCTTTCTTT
cdr3_aa: CASRADRGLTEAFF

clone_size: -
d_call: TRBD1
j_call: TRBJ2-2
v_call: TRBV10-1
cdr3_nt: TGCGCCACCCGACAGGGGAGGACCGGGGAGCTGTTTTTT
cdr3_aa: CATRQGRTGELFF

clone_size: -
d_call: TRBD1
j_call: TRBJ2-1
v_call: TRBV5-5
cdr3_nt: TGTGCCAGCAGCTTTGGACAGGGGGTAGGCAATGAGCAGTTCTTC
cdr3_aa: CASSFGQGVGNEQFF

clone_size: -
d_call: -
j_call: TRBJ2-7
v_call: TRBV11-3
cdr3_nt: TGTGCCAGCAGCATTAGCGGTTCCTACGAGCAGTACTTC
cdr3_aa: CASSISGSYEQYF